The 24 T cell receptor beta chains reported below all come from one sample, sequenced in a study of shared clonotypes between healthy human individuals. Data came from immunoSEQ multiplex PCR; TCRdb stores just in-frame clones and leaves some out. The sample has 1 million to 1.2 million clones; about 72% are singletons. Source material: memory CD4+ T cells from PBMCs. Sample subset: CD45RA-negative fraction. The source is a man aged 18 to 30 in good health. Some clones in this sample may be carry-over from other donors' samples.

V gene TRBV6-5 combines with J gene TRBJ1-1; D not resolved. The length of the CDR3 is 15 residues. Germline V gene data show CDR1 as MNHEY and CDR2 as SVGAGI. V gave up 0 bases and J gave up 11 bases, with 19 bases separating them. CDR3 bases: TGTGCCAGCAGTTACTCCGCAGAAACTCACCGGCGCGCTTTCTTT. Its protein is CASSYSAETHRRAFF.

In DNA, the CDR3 is TGTGCCTGGAGTCGACTTAGCGGGAGGGGCTACGAGCAGTACTTC. Protein: CAWSRLSGRGYEQYF. V is TRBV30 and J is TRBJ2-7; 11 bases line up with TRBD2. V dropped 2 bases and J dropped 3; count of bases not matched to a gene: 6. The V gene's germline CDR1 is GTSNPN and CDR2 SVGIG (reference sequence). The CDR3 sequence is 15 residues long. Full variable domain (rest looked up from reference TRBV30 and TRBJ2-7): SQTIHQWPATLVQPVGSPLSLECTVEGTSNPNLYWYRQAAGRGLQLLFYSVGIGQISSEVPQNLSASRPQDRQFILSSKKLLLSDSGFYLCAWSRLSGRGYEQYFGPGTRLTVT.

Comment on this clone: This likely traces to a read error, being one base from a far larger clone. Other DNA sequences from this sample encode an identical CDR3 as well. Written as DNA, the CDR3 is TGTGCCAGCAGCCGGAACTACGAGCAGTACTTC. Amino acid sequence: CASSRNYEQYF. The chain has TRBV6-5 and TRBJ2-7; no reliable D call. Germline assignment: CDR1 MNHEY and CDR2 SVGAGI. This CDR3 is 11 amino acids long. V was cut by 6 bases and J by 3 bases, with 6 bases left in between.

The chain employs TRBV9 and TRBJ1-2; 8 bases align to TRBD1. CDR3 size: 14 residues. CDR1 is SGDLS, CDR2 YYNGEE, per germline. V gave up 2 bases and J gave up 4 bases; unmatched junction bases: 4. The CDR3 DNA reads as TGTGCCAGCAGCGTTGGAGACAGGGGCTATGGCTACACCTTC. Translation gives CASSVGDRGYGYTF.

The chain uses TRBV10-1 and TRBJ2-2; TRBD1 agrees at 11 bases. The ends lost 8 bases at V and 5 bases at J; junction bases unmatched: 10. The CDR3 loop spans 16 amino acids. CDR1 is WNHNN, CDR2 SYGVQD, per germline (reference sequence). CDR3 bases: TGCGCCAGCGGACCACGGACAGGGGGCTCAACCGGGGAGCTGTTTTTT. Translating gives CASGPRTGGSTGELFF.

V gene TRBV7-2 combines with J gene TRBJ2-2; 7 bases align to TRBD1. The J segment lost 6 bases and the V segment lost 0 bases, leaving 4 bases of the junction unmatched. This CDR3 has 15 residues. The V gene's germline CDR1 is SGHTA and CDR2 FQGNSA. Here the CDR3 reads CASSLAEGAAGELFF. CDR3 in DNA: TGTGCCAGCAGCTTAGCAGAGGGGGCCGCCGGGGAGCTGTTTTTT.

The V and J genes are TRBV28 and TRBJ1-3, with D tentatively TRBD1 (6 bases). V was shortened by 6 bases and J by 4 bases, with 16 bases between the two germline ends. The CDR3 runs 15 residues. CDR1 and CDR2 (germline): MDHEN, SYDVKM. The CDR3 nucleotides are TGTGCCAGCAGACCCCAGGGGACGCCCGGAAACACCATATATTTT. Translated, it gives CASRPQGTPGNTIYF.

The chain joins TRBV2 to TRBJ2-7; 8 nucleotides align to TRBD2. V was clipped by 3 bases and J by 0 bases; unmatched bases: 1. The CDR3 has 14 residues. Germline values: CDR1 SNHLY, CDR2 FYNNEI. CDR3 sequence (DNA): TGTGCCAGCAGTGACCGGGAGGGCTCCTACGAGCAGTACTTC. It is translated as CASSDREGSYEQYF.

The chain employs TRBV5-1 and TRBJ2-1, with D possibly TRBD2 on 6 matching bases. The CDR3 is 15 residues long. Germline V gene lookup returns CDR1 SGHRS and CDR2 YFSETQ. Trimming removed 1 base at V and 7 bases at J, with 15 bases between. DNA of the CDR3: TGCGCCAGCAGCTTGATCACGGGAGTGAGGAATGAGCAGTTCTTC. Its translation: CASSLITGVRNEQFF.

The CDR3 loop is CASSPVTRTGELFF. The CDR3 DNA reads TGTGCCAGCAGCCCCGTTACCAGAACCGGGGAGCTGTTTTTT. This sequence joins TRBV5-8 and TRBJ2-2; no reliable D call. Trimming removed 4 bases from V and 5 bases from J, with 12 bases in between. Germline CDR1 is SGHTS and CDR2 is YDEGEE. This CDR3 spans 14 amino acids.

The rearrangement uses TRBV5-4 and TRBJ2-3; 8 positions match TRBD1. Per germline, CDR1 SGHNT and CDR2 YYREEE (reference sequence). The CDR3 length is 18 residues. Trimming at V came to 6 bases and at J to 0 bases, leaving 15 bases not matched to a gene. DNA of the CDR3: TGTGCCAGCACCACCCGGGCAGGGGGCCGGGAGAGCACAGATACGCAGTATTTT. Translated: CASTTRAGGRESTDTQYF.

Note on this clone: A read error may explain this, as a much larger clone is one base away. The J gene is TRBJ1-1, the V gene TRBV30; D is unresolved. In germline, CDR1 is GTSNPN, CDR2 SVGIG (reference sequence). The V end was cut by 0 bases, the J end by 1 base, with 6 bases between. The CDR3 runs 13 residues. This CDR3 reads CAWSVHTNTEAFF. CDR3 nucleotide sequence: TGTGCCTGGAGTGTACACACGAACACTGAAGCTTTCTTT.

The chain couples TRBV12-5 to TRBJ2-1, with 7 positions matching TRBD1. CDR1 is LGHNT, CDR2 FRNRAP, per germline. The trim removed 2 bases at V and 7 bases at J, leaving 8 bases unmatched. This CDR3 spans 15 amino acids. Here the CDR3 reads CASGLMRTGLNEQFF. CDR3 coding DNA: TGTGCTAGTGGTTTGATGCGGACAGGCTTGAATGAGCAGTTCTTC.

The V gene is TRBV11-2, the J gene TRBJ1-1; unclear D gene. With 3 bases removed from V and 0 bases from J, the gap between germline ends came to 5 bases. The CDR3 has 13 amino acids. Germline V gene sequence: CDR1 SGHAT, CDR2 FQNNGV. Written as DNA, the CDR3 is TGTGCCAGCAGCTTCCAGATGAACACTGAAGCTTTCTTT. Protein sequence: CASSFQMNTEAFF.

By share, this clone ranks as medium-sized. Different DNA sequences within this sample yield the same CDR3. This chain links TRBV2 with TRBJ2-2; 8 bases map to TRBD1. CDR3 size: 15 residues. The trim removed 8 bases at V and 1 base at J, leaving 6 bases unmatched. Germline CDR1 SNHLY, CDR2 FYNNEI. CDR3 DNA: TGTGCCAGCGGAGGACAGGGTCGGAACACCGGGGAGCTGTTTTTT. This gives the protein CASGGQGRNTGELFF.

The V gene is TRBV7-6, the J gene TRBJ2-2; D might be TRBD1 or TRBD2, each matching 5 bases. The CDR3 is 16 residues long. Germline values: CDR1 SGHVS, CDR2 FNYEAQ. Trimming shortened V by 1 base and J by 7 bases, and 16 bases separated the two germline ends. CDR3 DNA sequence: TGTGCCAGCAGCTTAGTTATCGGGACGATCGGCGGGGAGCTGTTTTTT. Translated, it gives CASSLVIGTIGGELFF.

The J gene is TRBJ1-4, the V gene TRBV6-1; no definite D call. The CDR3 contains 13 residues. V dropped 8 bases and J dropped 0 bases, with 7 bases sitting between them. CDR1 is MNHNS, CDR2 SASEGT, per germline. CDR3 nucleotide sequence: TGTGCCAGCTGGGGAGCAACTAATGAAAAACTGTTTTTT. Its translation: CASWGATNEKLFF.

The CDR3 loop is CASSLALAGETQYF. CDR3 in DNA: TGTGCCAGCAGCTTAGCTCTAGCGGGTGAGACCCAGTACTTC. This sequence joins TRBV7-9 and TRBJ2-5, with 8 bases aligning to TRBD2. The CDR3 consists of 14 residues. CDR1 SEHNR and CDR2 FQNEAQ come from the germline V gene (reference sequence). V lost 0 bases to trimming and J lost 5 bases; unmatched junction nucleotides: 2.

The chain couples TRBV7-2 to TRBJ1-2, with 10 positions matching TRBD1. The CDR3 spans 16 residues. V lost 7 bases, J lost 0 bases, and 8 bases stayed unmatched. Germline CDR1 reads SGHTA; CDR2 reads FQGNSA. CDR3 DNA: TGTGCCAGCAAACCCGGGACAGGGGCCCCTAACTATGGCTACACCTTC. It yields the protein CASKPGTGAPNYGYTF.

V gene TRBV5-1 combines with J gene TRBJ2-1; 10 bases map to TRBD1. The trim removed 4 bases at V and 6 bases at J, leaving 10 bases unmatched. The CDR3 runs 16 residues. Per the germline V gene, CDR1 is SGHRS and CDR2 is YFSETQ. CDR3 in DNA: TGCGCCAGCAGCATACAGACAGGGGGCGCGGGCAATGAGCAGTTCTTC. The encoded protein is CASSIQTGGAGNEQFF.

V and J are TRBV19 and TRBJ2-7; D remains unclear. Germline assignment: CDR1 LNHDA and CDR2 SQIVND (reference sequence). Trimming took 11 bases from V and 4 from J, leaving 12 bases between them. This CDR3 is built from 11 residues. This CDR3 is CASGKGYEQYF. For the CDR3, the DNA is TGTGCCTCAGGAAAGGGATACGAGCAGTACTTC.

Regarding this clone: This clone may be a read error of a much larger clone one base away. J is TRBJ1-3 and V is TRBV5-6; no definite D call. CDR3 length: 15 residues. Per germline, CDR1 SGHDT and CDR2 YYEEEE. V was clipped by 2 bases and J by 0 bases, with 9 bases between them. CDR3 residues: CASSFLGGSGNTIYF. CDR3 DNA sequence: TGTGCCAGCAGCTTCCTGGGAGGCTCTGGAAACACCATATATTTT.

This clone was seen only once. Here the CDR3 DNA reads TGCACCGGGACACACCAAGAGACCCAGTACTTC. It translates to CTGTHQETQYF. The chain uses TRBV20-1 and TRBJ2-5; D may be TRBD1 (6 bases). Germline assignment: CDR1 DFQATT and CDR2 SNEGSKA (reference sequence). This CDR3 comprises 11 residues.

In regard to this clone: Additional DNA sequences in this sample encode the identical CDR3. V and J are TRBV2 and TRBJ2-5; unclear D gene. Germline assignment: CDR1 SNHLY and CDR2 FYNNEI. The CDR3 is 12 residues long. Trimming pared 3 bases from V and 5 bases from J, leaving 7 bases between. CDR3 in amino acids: CASSDGRETQYF. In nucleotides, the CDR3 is TGTGCCAGCAGTGATGGTCGGGAGACCCAGTACTTC.